The subject of this entry is one TCR beta chain. Its specificity is unknown. A read error may account for a junction end that differs from germline. This sample is drawn from a study of Graves' ophthalmopathy and Graves' hyperthyroidism. RNA transcripts were the source from which TCR beta CDR3 regions were amplified. An initial RT-PCR round employing HTBI primers preceded a second-round multiplex PCR. TCRdb called the multiplex PCR reads again in MiXCR, with one record for every CDR3 protein. The data contain approximately 1.2 million distinct CDR3 sequences, about 36% of them seen just once; the ten biggest clones take up over 8.5%. Hyperthyroidism patients were newly diagnosed, under 2 months' duration, aged 18 to 65. Among the exclusions were patients with other autoimmune diseases, uncontrolled infections, pregnancy or lactation. Whole-study results and caveats: Blood also carried most expanded thyroid clonotypes exceeding 0.001 frequency.

This CDR3 has 14 amino acids. Germline V gene lookup returns CDR1 LNHDA and CDR2 SQIVND (reference sequence). The gene calls are TRBV19 and TRBJ1-1, with D possibly being TRBD1 (6 bases). This TCR was sampled from an adult man with Graves' hyperthyroidism. Sequenced material: peripheral blood or thyroid tissue (not recorded which). The CDR3 loop is CASVPGARGTKAFF. In DNA, the CDR3 is TGTGCCAGCGTTCCAGGGGCGAGGGGCACTAAAGCTTTCTTT.